The 23 T cell receptor beta chains in this list originate from one sample, sequenced in a study of blood T cell repertoires in COVID-19. The repertoire was sequenced with immunoSEQ multiplex PCR; TCRdb's copy has only in-frame clones and lacks some. The sample has about 270,000 clones; just over 90% are singletons. The source material was PBMCs or T cells enriched from blood (not recorded which). Receptors were obtained from a woman aged 35 to 49 with acute COVID-19.

The rearrangement links TRBV6-1 to TRBJ1-2; D remains unclear. Deletions cut 3 bases from V and 0 bases from J, with 11 bases between. This CDR3 comprises 15 residues. Germline CDR1 is MNHNS and CDR2 is SASEGT. CDR3 sequence: CASSDLERSNYGYTF. CDR3 coding DNA: TGTGCCAGCAGTGATTTAGAACGATCTAACTATGGCTACACCTTC.

J is TRBJ2-1 and V is TRBV7-8, with TRBD2 matching 8 bases. In germline, CDR1 is SGHVS, CDR2 FQNEAQ. The CDR3 extends over 15 amino acids. V gave up 2 bases and J gave up 8 bases; unmatched junction bases: 8. CDR3 in amino acids: CASSLWLSGGDEQFF. DNA for the CDR3: TGTGCCAGCAGCTTATGGTTGAGCGGGGGCGATGAGCAGTTCTTC.

The gene calls are TRBV30 and TRBJ2-4; 8 positions match TRBD2. Germline lookup yields CDR1 GTSNPN and CDR2 SVGIG (reference sequence). With 5 bases clipped from V and 8 bases from J, the junction kept 11 bases outside the gene matches. This CDR3 spans 14 amino acids. The DNA of the CDR3 is TGTGCCTGGGCGCAGCGGGAGCGCCACTACATTCAGTACTTC. Protein product: CAWAQRERHYIQYF.

This clone was observed a single time. The gene calls are TRBV12-3 or TRBV12-4 and TRBJ1-2; D might be TRBD1 (6 bases). The CDR3 is 13 residues long. Trimming took off 6 bases at V and 4 bases at J, with 12 bases between the two ends. In nucleotides, the CDR3 is TGTGCCAGCAGGCCTGGACAGAGCTATGGCTACACCTTC. This sequence encodes CASRPGQSYGYTF.

The gene calls are TRBV4-1 and TRBJ2-5; 10 bases are shared with TRBD2. CDR1 is MGHRA and CDR2 is YSYEKL in the germline V gene. Trimming took 6 bases from V and 4 from J; bases not matched to a gene: 11. This CDR3 is 16 amino acids long. The CDR3 DNA reads as TGCGCCAGCAGTCCCAGCGGGGGGGTATTCCCAGAGACCCAGTACTTC. This translates into CASSPSGGVFPETQYF.

The rearrangement links TRBV27 to TRBJ1-5; D unresolved. The V end was cut by 6 bases, the J end by 4 bases, with 19 bases between. The CDR3 extends over 16 amino acids. The V gene's germline CDR1 is MNHEY and CDR2 SMNVEV (reference sequence). Written as DNA, the CDR3 is TGTGCCAGCAGGACTTTTGCGCGGGCTAGGAATCAGCCCCAGCATTTT. As protein: CASRTFARARNQPQHF.

The V and J genes are TRBV27 and TRBJ2-1; D is perhaps TRBD2 (5 bases). Deletions cut 0 bases from V and 2 bases from J, with 14 bases between. The germline gives CDR1 MNHEY, CDR2 SMNVEV (reference sequence). The CDR3 covers 17 residues. CDR3 sequence: CASSLSGGHPPYNEQFF. CDR3 bases: TGTGCCAGCAGTTTATCTGGAGGCCATCCCCCCTACAATGAGCAGTTCTTC.

Here the CDR3 reads CASGLVLGTGVQPQHF. The CDR3 nucleotides read TGTGCTAGTGGTTTGGTACTCGGGACAGGGGTTCAGCCCCAGCATTTT. This chain connects TRBV12-5 to TRBJ1-5; 10 nucleotides agree with TRBD1. Germline CDR1 is LGHNT and CDR2 is FRNRAP. Trimming at V came to 0 bases and at J to 6 bases, leaving 5 bases not matched to a gene. The CDR3 covers 16 residues. Based on the CDR3 plus reference TRBV12-5 and TRBJ1-5, the full variable domain is DARVTQTPRHKVTEMGQEVTMRCQPILGHNTVFWYRQTMMQGLELLAYFRNRAPLDDSGMPKDRFSAEMPDATLATLKIQPSEPRDSAVYFCASGLVLGTGVQPQHFGDGTRLSIL.

This chain joins TRBV29-1 and TRBJ2-7; no clear D. This CDR3 spans 11 amino acids. Trimming removed 2 bases at V and 3 bases at J, with 5 bases between. Germline assignment: CDR1 SQVTM and CDR2 ANQGSEA. The CDR3 protein is CSVELSYEQYF. The CDR3 coding sequence is TGCAGCGTTGAATTGAGCTACGAGCAGTACTTC.

V and J are TRBV2 and TRBJ2-7; D ambiguous. CDR1 and CDR2 (germline): SNHLY, FYNNEI. This CDR3 is built from 13 residues. V was cut by 4 bases and J by 0 bases, with 7 bases left in between. CDR3 amino acids: CASSGGSSYEQYF. The CDR3 DNA reads as TGTGCCAGCAGTGGAGGCAGCTCCTACGAGCAGTACTTC.

The chain uses TRBV7-9 and TRBJ2-1, with 7 nucleotides matching TRBD1. The germline CDR1 and CDR2 sequences are SEHNR and FQNEAQ (reference sequence). The CDR3 has 15 residues. V shed 5 bases, J shed 4 bases, and the junction held 8 bases outside the gene matches. The chain's CDR3 is CASSPGTARYNEQFF. The CDR3 DNA reads TGTGCCAGCAGCCCAGGGACAGCGCGATACAATGAGCAGTTCTTC.

This chain uses TRBV7-2 with TRBJ2-5; no firm D call. The germline V and J ends were trimmed by 5 bases and 5 bases, with 6 bases remaining between them. From germline, CDR1 is SGHTA and CDR2 FQGNSA. The CDR3 totals 11 residues. The CDR3 reads CASSISETQYF. The CDR3 DNA reads TGTGCCAGCAGCATAAGCGAGACCCAGTACTTC. The entire variable domain, with the rest obtained from reference TRBV7-2 and TRBJ2-5, is as follows: GAGVSQSPSNKVTEKGKDVELRCDPISGHTALYWYRQSLGQGLEFLIYFQGNSAPDKSGLPSDRFSAERTGGSVSTLTIQRTQQEDSAVYLCASSISETQYFGPGTRLLVL.

V and J are TRBV6-5 and TRBJ1-2, with TRBD1 as a possible D gene (5 bases). V gave up 0 bases and J gave up 7 bases, with 18 bases separating them. In germline, CDR1 is MNHEY, CDR2 SVGAGI. CDR3 length equals 16 residues. The CDR3 region is CASSYSKGRGYFGYTF. CDR3 nucleotides: TGTGCCAGCAGTTACTCCAAAGGGCGGGGGTACTTTGGCTACACCTTC.

This sequence joins TRBV11-1 and TRBJ2-2; 7 bases agree with TRBD1. With 0 bases clipped from V and 10 bases from J, the junction kept 20 bases outside the gene matches. In germline, CDR1 is SGHAT, CDR2 FQDESV (reference sequence). The CDR3 covers 19 residues. The CDR3 sequence is CASSLAPGEQGKVTQELFF. The CDR3, as DNA: TGTGCCAGCAGCTTAGCCCCCGGCGAACAGGGGAAGGTTACACAGGAGCTGTTTTTT. The variable domain in full, with the rest retrieved from reference TRBV11-1 and TRBJ2-2, is EAEVAQSPRYKITEKSQAVAFWCDPISGHATLYWYRQILGQGPELLVQFQDESVVDDSQLPKDRFSAERLKGVDSTLKIQPAELGDSAMYLCASSLAPGEQGKVTQELFFGEGSRLTVL.

J is TRBJ2-1 and V is TRBV27, with TRBD2 matching 10 bases. The trim removed 0 bases at V and 6 bases at J, leaving 8 bases unmatched. The CDR3 totals 17 residues. CDR1 and CDR2 (germline): MNHEY, SMNVEV (reference sequence). In DNA form, the CDR3 reads TGTGCCAGCAGTTTATCCCTCCTAGCGGGAGCCCCCAATGAGCAGTTCTTC. Its protein product is CASSLSLLAGAPNEQFF.

This rearrangement joins TRBV5-1 to TRBJ1-2, with D unresolved. V lost 0 bases to trimming and J lost 2 bases, with 23 bases between them. This CDR3 has 19 residues. Germline V gene sequence: CDR1 SGHRS, CDR2 YFSETQ. DNA for the CDR3: TGCGCCAGCAGCTTGGAGGTCAATAGAGGTGGAGGGCCCAACTATGGCTACACCTTC. Amino acid sequence: CASSLEVNRGGGPNYGYTF.

The chain combines TRBV28 with TRBJ2-3; 10 nucleotides match TRBD2. CDR1 is MDHEN, CDR2 SYDVKM, per germline. The length of the CDR3 is 15 residues. Unmatched junction bases numbered 7, after V lost 6 bases and J lost 4 bases. CDR3: CASRGTSVPSDTQYF. Written as DNA, the CDR3 is TGTGCCAGCAGGGGGACTAGCGTTCCATCAGATACGCAGTATTTT.

The CDR3 loop is CASSLSMGTADHYEQYF. The DNA for the CDR3 is TGTGCCAGCAGCTTATCGATGGGGACAGCAGATCACTACGAGCAGTACTTC. The V gene is TRBV7-8, the J gene TRBJ2-7; 7 nucleotides align to TRBD1. From germline, CDR1 is SGHVS and CDR2 FQNEAQ. This CDR3 region has 17 residues. Trimming took 2 bases from V and 3 from J; bases not matched to a gene: 13.

The chain is built from TRBV29-1 and TRBJ1-1, with 8 positions matching TRBD1. Germline V lookup: CDR1 SQVTM, CDR2 ANQGSEA. The ends lost 3 bases at V and 1 base at J; junction bases unmatched: 7. The length of the CDR3 is 15 residues. CDR3 in amino acids: CSVEGRQGKNTEAFF. In nucleotides, the CDR3 is TGCAGCGTTGAGGGACGACAGGGGAAGAACACTGAAGCTTTCTTT.

This clone has just a few counts. This chain uses TRBV19 with TRBJ2-1, with TRBD1 as a possible D gene (5 bases). This CDR3 comprises 14 residues. V was cut by 3 bases and J by 5 bases, with 11 bases left in between. Germline CDR1 reads LNHDA; CDR2 reads SQIVND (reference sequence). The CDR3 sequence is CASSISVGHNEQFF. DNA for the CDR3: TGTGCCAGTAGTATTTCGGTGGGGCACAATGAGCAGTTCTTC.

The rearrangement uses TRBV15 and TRBJ2-7; D is unclear. The CDR3 has 13 amino acids. Per the germline V gene, CDR1 is LNHNV and CDR2 is YYDKDF (reference sequence). V was pared by 1 base and J by 6 bases, with 10 bases between. CDR3 bases: TGTGCCACCAGCAGAGCAGAGGTCGCCGAGCAGTACTTC. The encoded protein is CATSRAEVAEQYF.

This rearrangement joins TRBV5-1 to TRBJ2-7; a possible D gene is TRBD2 (6 bases). The CDR3 covers 17 residues. Trimming took off 0 bases at V and 2 bases at J, with 18 bases between the two ends. Looked up from germline, CDR1 is SGHRS and CDR2 is YFSETQ. As DNA, the CDR3 is TGCGCCAGCAGCTTGGCAGGCCGACTAGGGGTGACCTACGAGCAGTACTTC. Protein: CASSLAGRLGVTYEQYF.

The rearrangement uses TRBV3-1 (or the pseudogene TRBV3-2) and TRBJ1-2; D is unresolved. Germline CDR1 and CDR2: LGHDT and YNNKEL (reference sequence). The V gene lost 5 bases and the J gene lost 1 base, with 8 bases spanning the gap. This CDR3 has 13 amino acids. Written as DNA, the CDR3 is TGTGCCAGCAGCGACACGGTTAACTATGGCTACACCTTC. Translating it yields CASSDTVNYGYTF.